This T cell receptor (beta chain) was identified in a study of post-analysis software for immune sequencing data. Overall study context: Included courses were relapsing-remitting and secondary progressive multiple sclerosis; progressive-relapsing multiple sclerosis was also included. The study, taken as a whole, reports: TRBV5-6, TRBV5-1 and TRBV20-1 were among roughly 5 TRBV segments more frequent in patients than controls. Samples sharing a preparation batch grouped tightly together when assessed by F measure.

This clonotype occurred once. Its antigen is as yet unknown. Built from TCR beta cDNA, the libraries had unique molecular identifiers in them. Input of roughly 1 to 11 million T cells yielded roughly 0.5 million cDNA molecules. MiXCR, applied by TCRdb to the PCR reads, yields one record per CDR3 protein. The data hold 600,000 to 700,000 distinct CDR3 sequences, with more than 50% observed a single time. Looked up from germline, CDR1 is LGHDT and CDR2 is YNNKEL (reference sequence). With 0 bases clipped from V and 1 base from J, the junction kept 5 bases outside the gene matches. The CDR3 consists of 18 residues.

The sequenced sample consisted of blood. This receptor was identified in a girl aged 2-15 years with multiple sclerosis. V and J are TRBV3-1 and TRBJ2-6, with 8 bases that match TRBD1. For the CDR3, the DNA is TGTGCCAGCAGCCAAGATGCGGGACAGGTGTCTGGGGCCAACGTCCTGACTTTC. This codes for CASSQDAGQVSGANVLTF.